One and the same sample provided the 32 T cell receptor beta chains below, sequenced in a study of a mutant IDH1 vaccine in newly diagnosed glioma. Time point given: week 47, end of study. The study gave 300 ug of mutant IDH1 20-mer peptide per vaccine dose, with topical imiquimod. Using immunoSEQ multiplex PCR, the repertoire was profiled, and TCRdb retains in-frame clones only, with some absent. There are 13,000 or so clones in the sample; around three quarters occur only once, and roughly 3.9% lies in the top ten. These TCRs are of unknown antigen specificity. The specimen comprised PBMCs, sampled from a glioma patient whose treatment included an IDH1 peptide vaccine. These receptors all come from a woman aged 35 to 49 with glioma.

The chain has TRBV25-1 and TRBJ1-2; TRBD1 agrees at 9 bases. Per the germline V gene, CDR1 is MGHDK and CDR2 is SYGVNS. The CDR3 covers 14 residues. V shed 4 bases, J shed 8 bases, and the junction held 8 bases outside the gene matches. CDR3 DNA sequence: TGTGCCAGCAGTGTTGGACAGGGGAGCGGAGGCTACACCTTC. Its protein is CASSVGQGSGGYTF.

The CDR3 here is CASSQAPEGPTSGVCSYNEQFF. In DNA form, the CDR3 reads TGCGCCAGCAGCCAAGCTCCCGAGGGGCCTACTAGCGGGGTTTGCTCCTACAATGAGCAGTTCTTC. The chain is built from TRBV4-3 and TRBJ2-1, with TRBD2 matching over 10 bases. The V segment lost 1 base and the J segment 0 bases; nucleotides outside the gene matches: 18. CDR1 is LGHNA, CDR2 YSLEER, per germline. This CDR3 spans 22 amino acids.

The chain combines TRBV19 with TRBJ1-1; D gene uncertain. Germline V lookup: CDR1 LNHDA, CDR2 SQIVND (reference sequence). V was trimmed by 4 bases and J by 1 base, leaving 10 bases between them. The CDR3 extends over 14 amino acids. The CDR3: CASSKMRENTEAFF. The CDR3 DNA reads as TGTGCCAGTAGTAAGATGCGAGAGAACACTGAAGCTTTCTTT.

This chain links TRBV18 with TRBJ1-1, with 8 bases fitting TRBD1. The CDR3 is 17 residues long. After removal of 2 bases from V and 3 bases from J, the junction contained 11 bases not matched to a gene. Germline V CDR1 and CDR2: KGHSH, LQKENI. The CDR3 nucleotides read TGTGCCAGCTCACCATCGGGATCCGGGACAGGTGACACTGAAGCTTTCTTT. It encodes CASSPSGSGTGDTEAFF.

This chain links TRBV5-6 with TRBJ2-7, with D perhaps matching TRBD1 or TRBD2 (5 bases each). CDR1 is SGHDT, CDR2 YYEEEE, per germline. The CDR3 runs to 13 residues. V gave up 8 bases and J gave up 4 bases, with 16 bases separating them. CDR3 bases: TGTGCCAGTACCCCAACGGGGCTTTACGAGCAGTACTTC. It yields the protein CASTPTGLYEQYF.

The rearrangement uses TRBV7-3 and TRBJ2-1; 7 bases fit TRBD2. J gave up 6 bases and V 5 bases, and 7 bases lay outside the gene matches. The CDR3 consists of 14 residues. In germline, CDR1 is SGHTA, CDR2 FQGTGA. The CDR3 sequence: CASSPSGGGNEQFF. CDR3 nucleotides: TGTGCCAGCAGCCCCTCGGGGGGTGGCAATGAGCAGTTCTTC.

The chain recombines TRBV28 with TRBJ1-5, with a possible D match to TRBD1 (6 bases). CDR3 length: 14 amino acids. CDR1 is MDHEN, CDR2 SYDVKM, per germline. The V end lost 3 bases, the J end lost 0 bases, and 6 bases lay between the germline ends. In nucleotides, the CDR3 is TGTGCCAGCAGTTTGACAGGTAGCAATCAGCCCCAGCATTTT. It translates to CASSLTGSNQPQHF.

This chain uses TRBV7-2 with TRBJ2-1, with TRBD1 matching 8 bases. Germline trimming cut 0 bases from V and 10 bases from J; bases unmatched to any gene: 5. The CDR3 length is 14 residues. CDR1 and CDR2 (germline): SGHTA, FQGNSA. This CDR3 is CASSLAHRGYEQFF. Here the CDR3 DNA reads TGTGCCAGCAGCTTAGCGCACAGGGGGTACGAGCAGTTCTTC. Combining the CDR3 with reference TRBV7-2 and TRBJ2-1 gives the whole variable domain GAGVSQSPSNKVTEKGKDVELRCDPISGHTALYWYRQSLGQGLEFLIYFQGNSAPDKSGLPSDRFSAERTGGSVSTLTIQRTQQEDSAVYLCASSLAHRGYEQFFGPGTRLTVL.

The chain couples TRBV4-3 to TRBJ1-5, with D perhaps TRBD1 (6 bases). Germline V CDR1 and CDR2: LGHNA, YSLEER. The V gene lost 0 bases and the J gene lost 6 bases, with 9 bases spanning the gap. CDR3 length: 14 amino acids. This CDR3 reads CASSQDQGRQPQHF. CDR3 bases: TGCGCCAGCAGCCAAGATCAGGGGCGTCAGCCCCAGCATTTT.

The genes are TRBV7-9 and TRBJ2-7; D perhaps matches TRBD1 (5 bases). Germline assignment: CDR1 SEHNR and CDR2 FQNEAQ (reference sequence). The V end was cut by 5 bases, the J end by 3 bases, with 23 bases between. This CDR3 is 17 amino acids long. The CDR3 loop reads CASSIFPRRAADYEQYF. CDR3 nucleotides: TGTGCCAGCAGCATATTCCCCCGCAGGGCGGCGGACTACGAGCAGTACTTC.

This clone has just one count. This chain uses TRBV7-2 with TRBJ2-2, with TRBD2 matching 7 bases. After removal of 3 bases from V and 7 bases from J, the junction contained 11 bases not matched to a gene. CDR1 and CDR2 (germline): SGHTA, FQGNSA. This CDR3 comprises 16 residues. The CDR3 reads CASSLLRGLVSGELFF. The CDR3 nucleotides read TGTGCCAGCAGCTTGCTGCGGGGGTTAGTAAGCGGGGAGCTGTTTTTT.

V and J are TRBV5-5 and TRBJ1-5, with 8 bases lining up with TRBD1. V lost 3 bases, J lost 9 bases, and 5 bases stayed unmatched. Per germline, CDR1 SGHKS and CDR2 YYEKEE (reference sequence). CDR3 length: 13 amino acids. The CDR3 loop reads CASSWDRKRPQHF. For the CDR3, the DNA is TGTGCCAGCAGCTGGGACAGGAAACGGCCCCAGCATTTT.

The chain recombines TRBV7-9 with TRBJ2-7, with D maybe TRBD2 (5 bases). Germline CDR1 reads SEHNR; CDR2 reads FQNEAQ (reference sequence). CDR3 length: 14 amino acids. V was cut by 2 bases and J by 0 bases, with 8 bases left in between. The CDR3 DNA is TGTGCCAGCAGCTTACTAGCAAGCTCCTACGAGCAGTACTTC. This translates into CASSLLASSYEQYF.

In its sample, this clone was seen once. The rearrangement links TRBV19 to TRBJ1-1, with D unresolved. In germline, CDR1 is LNHDA, CDR2 SQIVND (reference sequence). The germline V and J ends were trimmed by 2 bases and 7 bases, with 5 bases remaining between them. The CDR3 has 11 residues. Here the CDR3 DNA reads TGTGCCAGTAGTATAAAGGGTGAAGCTTTCTTT. Amino acid sequence: CASSIKGEAFF.

J is TRBJ2-1 and V is TRBV5-1; 7 bases align to TRBD2. The CDR3 is made up of 15 amino acids. Germline CDR1 reads SGHRS; CDR2 reads YFSETQ. J lost 3 bases, V lost 0 bases, and 3 bases had no gene match. Written as DNA, the CDR3 is TGCGCCAGCAGCTTGGACGGGACTAACTACAATGAGCAGTTCTTC. It specifies CASSLDGTNYNEQFF.

The rearrangement links TRBV5-1 to TRBJ2-3, with D perhaps TRBD2 (5 bases). This CDR3 has 16 residues. Trimming took 4 bases from V and 0 from J, leaving 15 bases between them. Per the germline V gene, CDR1 is SGHRS and CDR2 is YFSETQ. The chain's CDR3 is CASSLGLETSTDTQYF. The CDR3 DNA reads as TGCGCCAGCAGCCTTGGACTGGAAACTAGCACAGATACGCAGTATTTT.

This chain connects TRBV27 to TRBJ2-5; possibly TRBD2 for D (5 bases). Germline-derived CDR1 and CDR2 are MNHEY and SMNVEV (reference sequence). Deletions cut 8 bases from V and 5 bases from J, with 21 bases between. CDR3 length equals 15 residues. The CDR3 nucleotides are TGTGCCAGCCGGTTTCGGGGTATACCCTGGGAGACCCAGTACTTC. It yields the protein CASRFRGIPWETQYF.

This clone came up a few times. The chain has TRBV7-6 and TRBJ2-3; 9 bases line up with TRBD1. The V gene end was trimmed by 1 base and the J gene end by 5 bases; junction bases not matched to a gene: 4. The CDR3 consists of 15 residues. Germline V lookup: CDR1 SGHVS, CDR2 FNYEAQ. CDR3 in DNA: TGTGCCAGCAGCTTAGGGACAGGGGAAGGAGATACGCAGTATTTT. Its translation: CASSLGTGEGDTQYF.

The rearrangement joins TRBV27 to TRBJ1-5, with 11 bases fitting TRBD1. J lost 6 bases, V lost 4 bases, and 2 bases had no gene match. The CDR3 has 14 residues. Germline V gene lookup returns CDR1 MNHEY and CDR2 SMNVEV (reference sequence). The CDR3 spells CASSSDRGRQPQHF. Written as DNA, the CDR3 is TGTGCCAGCAGTTCGGACAGGGGGCGTCAGCCCCAGCATTTT.

This sequence joins TRBV7-2 and TRBJ1-6; 7 bases align to TRBD1. V gave up 5 bases and J gave up 9 bases; unmatched junction bases: 13. Looked up from germline, CDR1 is SGHTA and CDR2 is FQGNSA. The CDR3 has 16 amino acids. The DNA of the CDR3 is TGTGCCAGCAGCCTTACGCATGACAGGGACCGTTCACCCCTCCACTTT. This sequence encodes CASSLTHDRDRSPLHF. Full variable domain (rest looked up from reference TRBV7-2 and TRBJ1-6): GAGVSQSPSNKVTEKGKDVELRCDPISGHTALYWYRQSLGQGLEFLIYFQGNSAPDKSGLPSDRFSAERTGGSVSTLTIQRTQQEDSAVYLCASSLTHDRDRSPLHFGNGTRLTVT.

Here the CDR3 reads CASRLRRGGTGELFF. The CDR3 nucleotides read TGTGCCAGCAGACTCAGGAGGGGGGGCACCGGGGAGCTGTTTTTT. The chain combines TRBV6-1 with TRBJ2-2; a possible D gene is TRBD2 (7 bases). V lost 6 bases and J lost 4, with 15 bases in between. The CDR3 extends over 15 amino acids. Germline loops: CDR1 MNHNS, CDR2 SASEGT.

The CDR3 nucleotides are TGTGCCAGCAGTTTCCGGGACAGGGATGAAAAACTGTTTTTT. Protein product: CASSFRDRDEKLFF. The rearrangement uses TRBV6-6 and TRBJ1-4; 9 nucleotides agree with TRBD1. Trimming took 4 bases from V and 6 from J; bases not matched to a gene: 3. Germline CDR1 MNHNY, CDR2 SVGAGI (reference sequence). The CDR3 totals 14 residues.

The chain has TRBV14 and TRBJ2-1; 10 bases are a match to TRBD2. The V gene end was trimmed by 3 bases and the J gene end by 8 bases; junction bases not matched to a gene: 16. Per germline, CDR1 SGHDN and CDR2 FVKESK. There are 18 residues in the CDR3. The CDR3 DNA reads TGTGCCAGCAGCCAGCGAGGGGGAGCTAGCGGGAGTTTGGATGAGCAGTTCTTC. It encodes CASSQRGGASGSLDEQFF.

V gene TRBV6-6 combines with J gene TRBJ2-7, with 9 bases lining up with TRBD1. Trimming removed 6 bases from V and 8 bases from J; junction bases left unmatched: 11. CDR1 is MNHNY and CDR2 is SVGAGI in the germline V gene (reference sequence). There are 14 residues in the CDR3. This chain's CDR3 is CASRWRDRVSKQYF. The DNA of the CDR3 is TGTGCCAGCAGGTGGCGGGACAGGGTTAGTAAGCAGTACTTC.

The rearrangement uses TRBV9 and TRBJ2-2, with 8 bases fitting TRBD2. Germline V CDR1 and CDR2: SGDLS, YYNGEE. This CDR3 region has 17 residues. V trimming: 2 bases; J trimming: 7 bases; junction bases outside the gene matches: 13. The CDR3 protein is CASSVLSGGTEVGELFF. The CDR3 DNA sequence: TGTGCCAGCAGCGTCCTCAGCGGGGGCACCGAGGTCGGGGAGCTGTTTTTT.

CDR3 coding DNA: TGCGCCAGCAGCTTGGGGACAGGGGAATTTGTTGGAAACACCATATATTTT. Its protein is CASSLGTGEFVGNTIYF. V usage is TRBV5-1 and J usage is TRBJ1-3; 9 bases are shared with TRBD1. CDR3 length equals 17 residues. With 0 bases clipped from V and 3 bases from J, the junction kept 7 bases outside the gene matches. The germline gives CDR1 SGHRS, CDR2 YFSETQ.

The rearrangement joins TRBV7-9 to TRBJ2-7; D might be TRBD1 (5 bases). This CDR3 is built from 18 residues. The V gene lost 5 bases and the J gene lost 2 bases, with 25 bases spanning the gap. CDR1 and CDR2 (germline): SEHNR, FQNEAQ (reference sequence). CDR3 DNA sequence: TGTGCCAGCAGCCATAATAATCCACAGGAAAGGGGCGCCTACGAGCAGTACTTC. Translated, it gives CASSHNNPQERGAYEQYF.

This clone was observed once. The CDR3 sequence: CASSQGRGTQYF. Here the CDR3 DNA reads TGCGCCAGCAGCCAAGGACGAGGGACCCAGTACTTC. V usage is TRBV4-3 and J usage is TRBJ2-5; D is undetermined. Germline CDR1 and CDR2: LGHNA and YSLEER. V was pared by 1 base and J by 7 bases, with 7 bases between. The CDR3 loop spans 12 amino acids.

V and J are TRBV9 and TRBJ2-2, with 11 bases identical to TRBD2. The germline CDR1 and CDR2 sequences are SGDLS and YYNGEE. Trimming cost V 2 bases and J 3 bases; bases outside gene matches: 18. This CDR3 is built from 21 residues. The DNA of the CDR3 is TGTGCCAGCAGCGTGTCGGTCCTGCTAGCGGGGGGCGTTCAGGACACCGGGGAGCTGTTTTTT. This sequence encodes CASSVSVLLAGGVQDTGELFF.

This sequence joins TRBV25-1 and TRBJ1-1; D not certain. Germline values: CDR1 MGHDK, CDR2 SYGVNS. Trimming shortened V by 1 base and J by 1 base, and 13 bases separated the two germline ends. The CDR3 loop spans 16 amino acids. CDR3 in DNA: TGTGCCAGCAGTGAATCTGGAGGGAGCTGGAACACTGAAGCTTTCTTT. It specifies CASSESGGSWNTEAFF.

For the CDR3, the DNA is TGTGCCAGCAGATTACCCACCCACAGAGACCCGTATCCAGAGCCCCAGCATTTT. Its protein product is CASRLPTHRDPYPEPQHF. This sequence joins TRBV28 and TRBJ1-5; no firm D call. CDR3 length: 18 amino acids. Germline values: CDR1 MDHEN, CDR2 SYDVKM. Trimming took off 6 bases at V and 8 bases at J, with 29 bases between the two ends.

V and J are TRBV7-9 and TRBJ2-2; D uncertain. CDR1 is SEHNR and CDR2 is FQNEAQ in the germline V gene (reference sequence). This CDR3 region has 16 residues. Deletions cut 0 bases from V and 1 base from J, with 9 bases between. The CDR3, as DNA: TGTGCCAGCAGCTTAGCGGGCAGCGTGAACACCGGGGAGCTGTTTTTT. As protein: CASSLAGSVNTGELFF.